What follows are 8 T cell receptor beta chains derived from one specimen sequenced in a study of T cell responses to AZD1222 COVID-19 vaccine. Method: immunoSEQ multiplex PCR; TCRdb's copy keeps in-frame clones and lacks some. The sample has about 160,000 clones, approximately 90% seen once. This sample comprised peripheral blood, obtained 28 days after the second AZD1222 dose. These TCRs come from an adult who received the AZD1222 COVID-19 vaccine.

The J gene is TRBJ2-7, the V gene TRBV3-1 (or the pseudogene TRBV3-2), with D tentatively TRBD2 (6 bases). Germline V lookup: CDR1 LGHDT, CDR2 YNNKEL (reference sequence). Trimming shortened V by 4 bases and J by 4 bases, and 29 bases separated the two germline ends. This CDR3 has 19 residues. This CDR3 reads CASSLAGRSAFYSSYEQYF. CDR3 in DNA: TGTGCCAGCAGCCTAGCCGGGAGATCGGCTTTCTACTCTTCATACGAGCAGTACTTC.

The CDR3 here is CASSQVKIPGGDNEQFF. The CDR3 DNA is TGCGCCAGCAGCCAAGTCAAAATCCCGGGGGGAGACAATGAGCAGTTCTTC. V and J are TRBV4-1 and TRBJ2-1, with 7 nucleotides matching TRBD2. CDR3 length: 17 residues. Losses at the gene ends were 1 base for V and 5 bases for J; bases not matched to a gene: 11. Germline V lookup: CDR1 MGHRA, CDR2 YSYEKL.

V gene TRBV7-9 combines with J gene TRBJ2-6; D is undetermined. The V gene lost 5 bases and the J gene lost 4 bases, with 15 bases spanning the gap. Germline V gene lookup returns CDR1 SEHNR and CDR2 FQNEAQ (reference sequence). CDR3 length: 16 residues. The CDR3: CASSLFGPPGANVLTF. The CDR3 nucleotides read TGTGCCAGCAGCCTCTTCGGGCCGCCAGGGGCCAACGTCCTGACTTTC.

The count of this clone is one. A junction boundary mismatches the germline segment, possibly from a read error. The V call is TRBV6-5, the J call TRBJ2-7; no reliable D call. CDR3 size: 12 residues. Per the germline V gene, CDR1 is MNHEY and CDR2 is SVGAGI. DNA for the CDR3: TGTGCCAGCAGTTACGGGGATATAAGCCCCCACTTC. Protein product: CASSYGDISPHF.

This clone was counted once. V usage is TRBV7-9 and J usage is TRBJ1-1, with TRBD1 matching 9 bases. J gave up 4 bases and V 4 bases, and 1 base lay outside the gene matches. In germline, CDR1 is SEHNR, CDR2 FQNEAQ (reference sequence). This CDR3 region has 13 residues. The CDR3: CASSWTGATEAFF. The CDR3 DNA follows: TGTGCCAGCAGCTGGACAGGGGCCACTGAAGCTTTCTTT.

This clone occurred once. CDR3 coding DNA: TGTGCCAGCAGTGATAAAACCGGGACAGGGGTGGAAAAACTGTTTTTT. Translation: CASSDKTGTGVEKLFF. The rearrangement uses TRBV25-1 and TRBJ1-4; 10 bases map to TRBD1. The CDR3 sequence is 16 residues long. The germline CDR1 and CDR2 sequences are MGHDK and SYGVNS. Germline trimming cut 3 bases from V and 8 bases from J; bases unmatched to any gene: 9.

This sequence joins TRBV5-1 and TRBJ2-1, with D uncertain. The CDR3 has 13 amino acids. V lost 1 base to trimming and J lost 8 bases, with 10 bases between them. From germline, CDR1 is SGHRS and CDR2 YFSETQ. The chain's CDR3 is CASSLIPGDEQFF. The CDR3 nucleotides are TGCGCCAGCAGCTTGATCCCCGGAGATGAGCAGTTCTTC. Full variable domain (rest looked up from reference TRBV5-1 and TRBJ2-1): KAGVTQTPRYLIKTRGQQVTLSCSPISGHRSVSWYQQTPGQGLQFLFEYFSETQRNKGNFPGRFSGRQFSNSRSEMNVSTLELGDSALYLCASSLIPGDEQFFGPGTRLTVL.

Remarks on this clone: The junction departs from the called germline gene at one end, perhaps through a read error. The chain employs TRBV9 and TRBJ2-3; TRBD2 agrees at 9 bases. This CDR3 spans 16 amino acids. Germline CDR1 and CDR2: SGDLS and YYNGEE. The CDR3: CASSGLAGKSRDTQYF. The CDR3 DNA reads TGTGCCAGCAGCGGCCTAGCGGGGAAGAGCAGAGATACGCAGTATTTT.